This T cell receptor (beta chain) emerged from a study of spatial heterogeneity in lung cancer. Study context: A consistent excess of beta-chain over alpha-chain sequences was detected.

The table lists this clonotype with many counts. Antigen: not known. This beta chain appears as a stray read in a library generated for alpha chains; its size is not informative. Broader study findings: Estimation of coverage gave values of 6% to 8% for alpha and about 14% for beta chains in tumor T cells. It was found that expanded intratumoral alpha and beta TCR counts tracked tumor mutation counts.

The germline V and J ends were trimmed by 6 bases and 7 bases, with 24 bases remaining between them. Germline CDR1 MDHEN, CDR2 SYDVKM. The CDR3 sequence is 16 residues long. TCRdb called the 5' RACE reads again in MiXCR, with one record for every CDR3 protein. The sample consists of about 14,000 distinct CDR3 sequences, roughly 4.7% of them appearing once. This sample's time point: sample taken at primary tumor resection. Unsorted samples of tumor, nontumor lung or frozen PBMC had their whole RNA sequenced. Source: lung tumor tissue, taken at surgery. The sequence derives from a female donor with early-stage non-small cell lung cancer. The rearrangement links TRBV28 to TRBJ2-5; a possible D gene is TRBD2 (6 bases). DNA of the CDR3: TGTGCCAGCAGCAAGATAGCGGACCCCAACCCGGGGACCCAGTACTTC. This gives the protein CASSKIADPNPGTQYF.